This T cell receptor (beta chain) was captured in a study of immune evolution from preneoplasia to lung adenocarcinoma. CDR3 size: 13 residues. V lost 9 bases and J 2 bases, leaving 11 bases between the germline ends. Germline values: CDR1 SNHLY, CDR2 FYNNEI. Method: immunoSEQ multiplex PCR; TCRdb's copy keeps in-frame clones and lacks some. The data contain over 3,000 clones, about 85% of them singletons. The sample taken for sequencing was FFPE adjacent normal lung tissue. The receptor was derived from a person aged 70 to 80 with lung adenocarcinoma. The chain recombines TRBV2 with TRBJ1-5, with D uncertain. The CDR3 loop reads CASERTGNQPQHF. The DNA of the CDR3 is TGTGCCAGTGAAAGGACGGGCAATCAGCCCCAGCATTTT.